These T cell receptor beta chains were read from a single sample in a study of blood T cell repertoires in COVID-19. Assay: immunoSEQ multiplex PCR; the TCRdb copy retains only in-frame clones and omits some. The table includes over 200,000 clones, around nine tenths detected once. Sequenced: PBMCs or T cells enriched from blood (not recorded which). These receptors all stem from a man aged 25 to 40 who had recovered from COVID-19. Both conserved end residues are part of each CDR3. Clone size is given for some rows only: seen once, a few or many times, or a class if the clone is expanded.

CDR3: CASSDIRGLGETQYF
J: TRBJ2-5
size: .
V: TRBV25-1

CDR3: CASRAGGSSGNTIYF
J: TRBJ1-3
size: .
V: TRBV19

CDR3: CASSPTVDNEQFF
J: TRBJ2-1
size: .
V: TRBV14

CDR3: CASSYPTGGAGAEAFF
J: TRBJ1-1
size: .
V: TRBV6-2/TRBV6-3

CDR3: CASSQPTGTGNTIYF
J: TRBJ1-3
size: few
V: TRBV4-1

CDR3: CASSPRWTSYNEQFF
J: TRBJ2-1
size: .
V: TRBV13

CDR3: CASSLIGTGEYF
J: TRBJ2-7
size: few
V: TRBV5-4

CDR3: CASSLFQGQETQYF
J: TRBJ2-5
size: .
V: TRBV5-1

CDR3: CASSPLVTGSYGYTF
J: TRBJ1-2
size: .
V: TRBV3-1/TRBV3-2

CDR3: CAIRTGGDQPQHF
J: TRBJ1-5
size: .
V: TRBV10-3

CDR3: CASSETAQHGQPQHF
J: TRBJ1-5
size: .
V: TRBV2

CDR3: CASSVAPGVEAGRGYTF
J: TRBJ1-2
size: .
V: TRBV6-1

CDR3: CAWSVGTGQGYTF
J: TRBJ1-2
size: .
V: TRBV30

CDR3: CASSTRMNRINTGELFF
J: TRBJ2-2
size: .
V: TRBV6-2/TRBV6-3

CDR3: CASRPGSRNEQFF
J: TRBJ2-1
size: once
V: TRBV6-5

CDR3: CASSNFGGMNTGELFF
J: TRBJ2-2
size: .
V: TRBV21-1

CDR3: CASSKGGGYTEAFF
J: TRBJ1-1
size: .
V: TRBV5-1

CDR3: CASSRTSGSFNEQFF
J: TRBJ2-1
size: .
V: TRBV27

CDR3: CASSLGVGGTGTYTEAFF
J: TRBJ1-1
size: few
V: TRBV11-2

CDR3: CASSYGVRQPQHF
J: TRBJ1-5
size: .
V: TRBV27

CDR3: CASTQDRVAEAFF
J: TRBJ1-1
size: .
V: TRBV10-1

CDR3: CASSLDKSTDTQYF
J: TRBJ2-3
size: .
V: TRBV6-5

CDR3: CASSRRGTGKGSYNSPLHF
J: TRBJ1-6
size: once
V: TRBV21-1

CDR3: CASSLGGTGGAHTEAFF
J: TRBJ1-1
size: once
V: TRBV5-4